The 29 T cell receptor beta chains below come from one sample, sequenced in a study of CD8 T cells in Susac syndrome. After extraction with the RNeasy kit, about 0.45 to 1 ug of the RNA was reverse transcribed using random hexamers. TCRdb reprocessed the immunoSEQ multiplex PCR reads via MiXCR and lists one record per CDR3 protein. The sample lists about 300,000 distinct CDR3 sequences, approximately 90% seen once, with more than 0.06% in the top ten. Sequencing input: CD4+ T cells from PBMCs. The receptors stem from a human donor with multiple sclerosis.

This rearrangement joins TRBV19 to TRBJ1-1, with 7 positions matching TRBD1. V dropped 4 bases and J dropped 4; count of bases not matched to a gene: 6. CDR1 and CDR2 (germline): LNHDA, SQIVND (reference sequence). The CDR3 contains 14 residues. In DNA form, the CDR3 reads TGTGCCAGTAGTACTACAGGGGTGAGCACTGAAGCTTTCTTT. This encodes CASSTTGVSTEAFF.

The rearrangement joins TRBV12-3 or TRBV12-4 to TRBJ2-3, with TRBD1 matching over 7 bases. The CDR3 covers 15 residues. Losses at the gene ends were 3 bases for V and 3 bases for J; bases not matched to a gene: 6. CDR3 amino acids: CASSFRTQGTDTQYF. The CDR3 nucleotides read TGTGCCAGCAGTTTTCGGACACAGGGGACAGATACGCAGTATTTT.

The chain couples TRBV12-3 or TRBV12-4 to TRBJ2-2, with a possible D match to TRBD1 (5 bases). Trimming stripped 7 bases from V and 7 bases from J, with 19 bases between. The CDR3 has 15 amino acids. CDR3 DNA sequence: TGTGCCAGCACCCCTGGACAAAACCTGGGCGGGGAGCTGTTTTTT. Translation: CASTPGQNLGGELFF.

The rearrangement links TRBV5-1 to TRBJ2-5; D uncertain. The CDR3 loop spans 14 amino acids. Trimming removed 2 bases from V and 0 bases from J, with 8 bases in between. The germline V gene has CDR1 SGHRS and CDR2 YFSETQ. The CDR3 nucleotides read TGCGCCAGCAGCTTAATGGCGGACCAAGAGACCCAGTACTTC. This gives the protein CASSLMADQETQYF.

This clonotype was detected only once. The chain is built from TRBV6-6 and TRBJ2-5; D is unresolved. The germline V gene encodes CDR1 MNHNY and CDR2 SVGAGI (reference sequence). This CDR3 comprises 12 residues. V was trimmed by 0 bases and J by 5 bases, leaving 4 bases between them. Here the CDR3 reads CASSYSVETQYF. The CDR3 DNA sequence: TGTGCCAGCAGTTACTCGGTCGAGACCCAGTACTTC.

This clonotype was counted a few times. The V gene is TRBV2, the J gene TRBJ2-7; possibly TRBD1 for D (5 bases). This CDR3 is 13 amino acids long. V lost 7 bases, J lost 7 bases, and 17 bases lay in between. From germline, CDR1 is SNHLY and CDR2 FYNNEI. The DNA of the CDR3 is TGTGCCAGCATCCGACAGCCCAGTGGGGAGCAGTACTTC. Translating it yields CASIRQPSGEQYF.

Remarks on this clonotype: The junction does not match germline at one end; this may be a read error. This rearrangement joins TRBV12-3 or TRBV12-4 to TRBJ1-5; a possible D gene is TRBD1 (6 bases). This CDR3 has 17 residues. CDR3 residues: CASSPPGQYYSNQPQHF. The CDR3 DNA reads TGTGCCAGCAGTCCCCCCGGACAGTACTATAGCAACCAGCCCCAGCATTTT.

The rearrangement links TRBV25-1 to TRBJ2-4; the match to TRBD2 covers 9 bases. The germline V gene has CDR1 MGHDK and CDR2 SYGVNS. Trimming took 4 bases from V and 3 from J; bases not matched to a gene: 7. This CDR3 spans 16 amino acids. The CDR3 nucleotides are TGTGCCAGCAGTGTAGGCGGGAGGGCCTTCAAAAACATTCAGTACTTC. Translation gives CASSVGGRAFKNIQYF.

The rearrangement joins TRBV6-2 or TRBV6-3 to TRBJ1-1; D is ambiguous. In germline, CDR1 is MNHEY, CDR2 SVGEGT. The CDR3 is 14 residues long. With 6 bases removed from V and 1 base from J, the gap between germline ends came to 12 bases. CDR3 bases: TGTGCCAGCAGCCGCGCACAAACGAACACTGAAGCTTTCTTT. Protein: CASSRAQTNTEAFF.

The V and J genes are TRBV10-2 and TRBJ2-7, with D unclear. The CDR3 extends over 14 amino acids. The germline V and J ends were trimmed by 2 bases and 3 bases, with 11 bases remaining between them. Germline V lookup: CDR1 WSHSY, CDR2 SAAADI. The CDR3 reads CASSEINPDYEQYF. The CDR3 region has the DNA TGCGCCAGCAGTGAGATTAACCCCGACTACGAGCAGTACTTC.

This rearrangement joins TRBV19 to TRBJ1-5; TRBD1 matches 9 bases. Germline CDR1 is LNHDA and CDR2 is SQIVND (reference sequence). Trimming removed 6 bases from V and 2 bases from J; junction bases left unmatched: 14. The CDR3 is 18 residues long. The CDR3 protein is CASRHLDRGRTGNQPQHF. CDR3 in DNA: TGTGCCAGTAGGCATTTGGACAGGGGAAGAACGGGCAATCAGCCCCAGCATTTT.

The table lists this clonotype with a few counts. The chain couples TRBV5-4 to TRBJ2-5, with 8 positions matching TRBD1. The CDR3 has 13 residues. The V and J ends lost 4 bases and 5 bases, in that order; junction bases with no gene match: 4. Germline V gene data show CDR1 as SGHNT and CDR2 as YYREEE (reference sequence). The CDR3 region is CASSLTGAETQYF. The DNA for the CDR3 is TGTGCCAGCAGCCTGACAGGGGCGGAGACCCAGTACTTC.

The chain is built from TRBV2 and TRBJ2-7, with TRBD2 as a possible D gene (5 bases). The germline gives CDR1 SNHLY, CDR2 FYNNEI. V gave up 9 bases and J gave up 0 bases, with 12 bases separating them. The CDR3 loop spans 13 amino acids. The CDR3 loop reads CASRRASSYEQYF. CDR3 nucleotide sequence: TGTGCCAGTCGGCGGGCAAGCTCCTACGAGCAGTACTTC.

The chain recombines TRBV7-8 with TRBJ1-1, with D unclear. This CDR3 region has 11 residues. The V end was cut by 1 base, the J end by 7 bases, with 4 bases between. Germline lookup yields CDR1 SGHVS and CDR2 FQNEAQ. The CDR3 here is CASSLVNEAFF. In DNA, the CDR3 is TGTGCCAGCAGCTTAGTAAATGAAGCTTTCTTT.

This CDR3 is CASSLEGTDGANVLTF. The CDR3 bases are TGCGCCAGCAGCTTGGAGGGAACTGACGGGGCCAACGTCCTGACTTTC. The rearrangement joins TRBV5-1 to TRBJ2-6; D gene uncertain. The CDR3 is 16 residues long. With 0 bases removed from V and 4 bases from J, the gap between germline ends came to 11 bases. CDR1 and CDR2 from the germline V gene are SGHRS and YFSETQ.

This clonotype was seen a few times. The V gene is TRBV3-1, the J gene TRBJ2-7, with D unclear. The V end lost 0 bases, the J end lost 1 base, and 10 bases lay between the germline ends. Looked up from germline, CDR1 is LGHDT and CDR2 is YNNKEL (reference sequence). The CDR3 length is 15 residues. CDR3 protein: CASSQDLGRSYEQYF. CDR3 DNA sequence: TGTGCCAGCAGCCAAGATTTGGGCAGGTCCTACGAGCAGTACTTC.

V and J are TRBV20-1 and TRBJ1-1; 7 bases map to TRBD1. This CDR3 has 12 amino acids. The germline CDR1 and CDR2 sequences are DFQATT and SNEGSKA (reference sequence). V gave up 4 bases and J gave up 7 bases; unmatched junction bases: 6. CDR3 nucleotides: TGCAGTGCTACCGGGACAGCCATTGAAGCTTTCTTT. Amino acids: CSATGTAIEAFF.

The rearrangement uses TRBV7-2 and TRBJ2-5; a possible D gene is TRBD2 (6 bases). The CDR3 spans 15 residues. Germline V gives CDR1 SGHTA, CDR2 FQGNSA. V lost 2 bases and J lost 5, with 15 bases in between. The CDR3, as DNA: TGTGCCAGCAGCTTACCCGGGAGTGTAGTGGAGACCCAGTACTTC. Its protein is CASSLPGSVVETQYF.

The rearrangement uses TRBV6-2 or TRBV6-3 and TRBJ2-4; 7 positions agree with TRBD2. The CDR3 is 14 residues long. Germline V gene sequence: CDR1 MNHEY, CDR2 SVGEGT. The J segment lost 0 bases and the V segment lost 7 bases, leaving 3 bases of the junction unmatched. In DNA form, the CDR3 reads TGTGCCAGCAAGCGGGAACTAGCCAAAAACATTCAGTACTTC. Translating gives CASKRELAKNIQYF.

The chain recombines TRBV6-1 with TRBJ2-5, with TRBD1 identical over 10 bases. Per germline, CDR1 MNHNS and CDR2 SASEGT. This CDR3 is 14 amino acids long. Trimming at V came to 6 bases and at J to 4 bases, leaving 5 bases not matched to a gene. Written as DNA, the CDR3 is TGTGCCAGCAGCCGTGACAGGGGGCTAGAGACCCAGTACTTC. The encoded protein is CASSRDRGLETQYF.

The rearrangement links TRBV29-1 to TRBJ2-3, with D perhaps matching TRBD1 (5 bases). Germline V gene data show CDR1 as SQVTM and CDR2 as ANQGSEA. Trimming stripped 6 bases from V and 4 bases from J, with 17 bases between. The CDR3 length is 14 residues. For the CDR3, the DNA is TGCAGCGTCGAGCAGGGCTCGTCCCCAGATACGCAGTATTTT. Translation gives CSVEQGSSPDTQYF.

This clonotype was seen a single time. The chain employs TRBV6-5 and TRBJ2-2; 9 positions match TRBD2. This CDR3 region has 18 residues. V lost 3 bases, J lost 4 bases, and 12 bases stayed unmatched. Germline values: CDR1 MNHEY, CDR2 SVGAGI. The CDR3 DNA sequence: TGTGCCAGCAGTTATTCATTTCCGGGACTAGCTTCCACCGGGGAGCTGTTTTTT. Translating it yields CASSYSFPGLASTGELFF.

This chain connects TRBV20-1 to TRBJ1-2, with TRBD1 identical over 7 bases. V lost 5 bases to trimming and J lost 4 bases; unmatched junction nucleotides: 7. Looked up from germline, CDR1 is DFQATT and CDR2 is SNEGSKA (reference sequence). The CDR3 length is 13 residues. CDR3 sequence: CSAVAGGFYGYTF. DNA of the CDR3: TGCAGTGCTGTTGCAGGGGGTTTCTATGGCTACACCTTC.

The chain couples TRBV7-3 to TRBJ2-3; 7 bases match TRBD2. The junction had 3 bases not matched to a gene; V was cut back by 4 bases and J by 2 bases. Germline V CDR1 and CDR2: SGHTA, FQGTGA. This CDR3 comprises 14 residues. CDR3 sequence (DNA): TGTGCCAGCAGCTCCGGGACTAACACAGATACGCAGTATTTT. Protein: CASSSGTNTDTQYF.

This clonotype was detected once. The rearrangement uses TRBV6-5 and TRBJ1-2; D unresolved. The germline V gene encodes CDR1 MNHEY and CDR2 SVGAGI. V shed 2 bases and J shed 7 bases, with 14 bases lying between them. The CDR3 is 14 amino acids. The CDR3 coding sequence is TGTGCCAGCAGTTACGAAGGGCGGGCGAGTGGCTACACCTTC. Encoded protein: CASSYEGRASGYTF.

V and J are TRBV5-4 and TRBJ2-5, with D perhaps TRBD1 or TRBD2 (5 bases each). This CDR3 has 18 residues. Germline CDR1 SGHNT, CDR2 YYREEE (reference sequence). V was trimmed by 3 bases and J by 1 base, leaving 22 bases between them. CDR3 sequence (DNA): TGTGCCAGCAGCTGGGACGTTGGACTTGGGGCAGGCCAAGAGACCCAGTACTTC. Translating gives CASSWDVGLGAGQETQYF. Complete variable domain (other parts from reference TRBV5-4 and TRBJ2-5): ETGVTQSPTHLIKTRGQQVTLRCSSQSGHNTVSWYQQALGQGPQFIFQYYREEENGRGNFPPRFSGLQFPNYSSELNVNALELDDSALYLCASSWDVGLGAGQETQYFGPGTRLLVL.

The gene calls are TRBV12-3 or TRBV12-4 and TRBJ1-2, with D possibly matching TRBD1 (5 bases). Trimming pared 5 bases from V and 4 bases from J, leaving 11 bases between. The CDR3 is 13 residues long. CDR3 protein: CASSDSVPYGYTF. The CDR3 DNA reads TGTGCCAGCAGTGACAGCGTTCCCTATGGCTACACCTTC.

This clonotype came up once. V is TRBV7-9 and J is TRBJ2-2, with 7 bases aligning to TRBD1. Germline V lookup: CDR1 SEHNR, CDR2 FQNEAQ (reference sequence). There are 16 residues in the CDR3. The J segment lost 4 bases and the V segment lost 7 bases, leaving 12 bases of the junction unmatched. DNA for the CDR3: TGTGCCAGCACGACATCCGGGACAGTCGGCACCGGGGAGCTGTTTTTT. Translated: CASTTSGTVGTGELFF.

In this sample, this clonotype turned up once. V gene TRBV6-5 combines with J gene TRBJ1-2, with 9 bases matching TRBD1. The ends lost 4 bases at V and 7 bases at J; junction bases unmatched: 16. CDR3 length equals 17 residues. Germline V gene lookup returns CDR1 MNHEY and CDR2 SVGAGI. The CDR3: CASSSQSTQGASVGYTF. CDR3 sequence (DNA): TGTGCCAGCAGTTCCCAGAGCACACAGGGGGCGAGCGTTGGCTACACCTTC.